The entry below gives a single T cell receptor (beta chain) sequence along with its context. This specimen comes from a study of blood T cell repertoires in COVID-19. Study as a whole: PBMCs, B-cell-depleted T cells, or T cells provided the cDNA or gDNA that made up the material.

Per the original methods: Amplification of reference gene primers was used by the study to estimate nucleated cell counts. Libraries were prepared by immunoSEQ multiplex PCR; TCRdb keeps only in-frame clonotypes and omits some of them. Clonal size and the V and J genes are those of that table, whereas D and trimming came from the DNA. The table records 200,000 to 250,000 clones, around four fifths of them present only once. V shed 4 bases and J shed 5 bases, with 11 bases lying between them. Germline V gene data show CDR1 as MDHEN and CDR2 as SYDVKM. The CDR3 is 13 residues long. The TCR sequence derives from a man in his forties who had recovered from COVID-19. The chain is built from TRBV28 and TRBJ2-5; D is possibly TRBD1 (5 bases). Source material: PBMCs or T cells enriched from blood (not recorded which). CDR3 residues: CASSSQVRETQYF. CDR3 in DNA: TGTGCCAGCAGTTCACAGGTTAGGGAGACCCAGTACTTC.